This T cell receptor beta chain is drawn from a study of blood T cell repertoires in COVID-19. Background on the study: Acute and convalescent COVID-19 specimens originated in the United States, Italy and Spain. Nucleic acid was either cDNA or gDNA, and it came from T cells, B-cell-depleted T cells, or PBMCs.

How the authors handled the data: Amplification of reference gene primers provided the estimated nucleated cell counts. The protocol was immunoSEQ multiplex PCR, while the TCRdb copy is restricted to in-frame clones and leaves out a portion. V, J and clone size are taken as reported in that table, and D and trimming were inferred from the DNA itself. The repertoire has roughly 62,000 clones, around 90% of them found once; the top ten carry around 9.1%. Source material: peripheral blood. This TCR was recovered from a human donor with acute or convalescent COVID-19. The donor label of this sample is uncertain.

The CDR3: CASITIQILNTEAFF. The CDR3 DNA sequence: TGTGCCAGCATTACGATACAGATTCTGAACACTGAAGCTTTCTTT. The chain joins TRBV6-5 to TRBJ1-1; D is unresolved. This CDR3 has 15 amino acids. Germline values: CDR1 MNHEY, CDR2 SVGAGI. The V gene lost 7 bases and the J gene lost 0 bases, with 15 bases spanning the gap.